One sample yielded the 30 T cell receptor beta chains listed below, sequenced in a study of cytomegalovirus exposure and HLA in healthy donors. PCR involved 60 Vbeta and 13 Jbeta primers. The repertoire was sequenced with immunoSEQ multiplex PCR; TCRdb's copy has only in-frame clones and lacks some. The sample holds about 120,000 clones, 70% to 85% seen once. The sequencing sample was made of PBMCs. The origin of the receptors is a man aged 35-49 years in good health and CMV-seropositive.

V and J are TRBV5-1 and TRBJ2-3; D not resolved. The CDR3 contains 14 residues. Trimming removed 0 bases from V and 1 base from J, with 6 bases in between. Germline V gene sequence: CDR1 SGHRS, CDR2 YFSETQ. CDR3 sequence: CASSLVQGTDTQYF. The CDR3 DNA reads TGCGCCAGCAGCTTGGTGCAGGGCACAGATACGCAGTATTTT.

The V call is TRBV9, the J call TRBJ1-5; D call uncertain. Germline V gene lookup returns CDR1 SGDLS and CDR2 YYNGEE. Trimming shortened V by 0 bases and J by 9 bases, and 19 bases separated the two germline ends. The CDR3 sequence is 16 residues long. The CDR3 protein is CASSVAPDDQSGPQHF. DNA for the CDR3: TGTGCCAGCAGCGTAGCTCCCGACGATCAATCAGGGCCCCAGCATTTT.

This clone has a single count. V usage is TRBV7-3 and J usage is TRBJ2-1, with TRBD2 matching over 8 bases. Germline V CDR1 and CDR2: SGHTA, FQGTGA. The CDR3 consists of 15 residues. The trim removed 5 bases at V and 5 bases at J, leaving 8 bases unmatched. CDR3 bases: TGTGCCAGCAGCCTCCGGGAGGGCCTAAACAATGAGCAGTTCTTC. The encoded protein is CASSLREGLNNEQFF.

The chain carries TRBV5-1 and TRBJ2-7, with 10 bases lining up with TRBD2. Trimming removed 3 bases from V and 3 bases from J; junction bases left unmatched: 15. Germline V gene data show CDR1 as SGHRS and CDR2 as YFSETQ. The CDR3 spans 18 residues. CDR3 in DNA: TGCGCCAGCAGCTCTCTCAGGCCGGGACTAGCGAACTTCTACGAGCAGTACTTC. This codes for CASSSLRPGLANFYEQYF.

This chain connects TRBV27 to TRBJ2-1, with 10 bases lining up with TRBD2. Germline CDR1 MNHEY, CDR2 SMNVEV (reference sequence). The V and J ends lost 3 bases and 8 bases, in that order; junction bases with no gene match: 13. CDR3 length equals 17 residues. The CDR3, as DNA: TGTGCCAGCAGTTTGCTAGCGGGAGTCTATTTGTTGGATGAGCAGTTCTTC. It encodes CASSLLAGVYLLDEQFF.

This chain connects TRBV18 to TRBJ1-3; maybe TRBD1 (5 bases). This CDR3 contains 15 residues. V shed 3 bases and J shed 0 bases, with 9 bases lying between them. Looked up from germline, CDR1 is KGHSH and CDR2 is LQKENI. The CDR3 is CASSPDTISGNTIYF. CDR3 DNA sequence: TGTGCCAGCTCACCGGACACAATCTCTGGAAACACCATATATTTT.

This chain uses TRBV6-1 with TRBJ1-5, with D unresolved. In germline, CDR1 is MNHNS, CDR2 SASEGT. The V end was cut by 2 bases, the J end by 0 bases, with 14 bases between. This CDR3 region has 17 residues. For the CDR3, the DNA is TGTGCCAGCAGTGAAAATATGGAGATAGATAGCAATCAGCCCCAGCATTTT. Translating gives CASSENMEIDSNQPQHF.

This sequence joins TRBV6-6 and TRBJ2-2; D possibly corresponds to TRBD2 (6 bases). CDR3 size: 14 residues. With 5 bases removed from V and 5 bases from J, the gap between germline ends came to 12 bases. Germline V gives CDR1 MNHNY, CDR2 SVGAGI (reference sequence). The CDR3 sequence is CASSPPRETGELFF. The CDR3 bases are TGTGCCAGCAGTCCCCCGCGGGAAACCGGGGAGCTGTTTTTT.

V gene TRBV4-2 combines with J gene TRBJ2-3, with D tentatively TRBD2 (6 bases). Germline values: CDR1 LGHNA, CDR2 YNFKEQ. V was cut by 0 bases and J by 0 bases, with 13 bases left in between. The length of the CDR3 is 17 residues. CDR3: CASSQDITSRSTDTQYF. Written as DNA, the CDR3 is TGTGCCAGCAGCCAAGATATCACTAGCCGTAGCACAGATACGCAGTATTTT.

The chain links TRBV29-1 to TRBJ1-2; TRBD1 matches at 9 bases. The germline gives CDR1 SQVTM, CDR2 ANQGSEA. With V trimmed by 6 bases and J by 7 bases, 18 bases remained unmatched. The CDR3 contains 16 residues. The CDR3 region has the DNA TGCAGCGTCGAGAGCCCCGGGACAGGGAATGGTGGTGGCTACACCTTC. Amino acids: CSVESPGTGNGGGYTF.

This chain joins TRBV28 and TRBJ1-1, with D unclear. Germline V gene lookup returns CDR1 MDHEN and CDR2 SYDVKM. The CDR3 consists of 14 residues. V was shortened by 2 bases and J by 1 base, with 8 bases between the two germline ends. The CDR3 nucleotides read TGTGCCAGCAGTTTAGTTCAGGAGAACACTGAAGCTTTCTTT. Protein product: CASSLVQENTEAFF.

The V and J genes are TRBV5-6 and TRBJ2-7; D is possibly TRBD2 (5 bases). The length of the CDR3 is 15 residues. Trimming removed 4 bases at V and 5 bases at J, with 19 bases between. Germline V gene sequence: CDR1 SGHDT, CDR2 YYEEEE. For the CDR3, the DNA is TGTGCCAGCAGCCCGTCGACAACGGAGGATAACGAGCAGTACTTC. Amino acids: CASSPSTTEDNEQYF.

J is TRBJ1-2 and V is TRBV27, with 9 bases lining up with TRBD1. CDR3 size: 17 residues. Germline loops: CDR1 MNHEY, CDR2 SMNVEV (reference sequence). The J segment lost 3 bases and the V segment lost 6 bases, leaving 14 bases of the junction unmatched. Here the CDR3 reads CASRKPTGGALDYGYTF. As DNA, the CDR3 is TGTGCCAGCAGGAAACCCACAGGGGGCGCCTTGGACTATGGCTACACCTTC.

J is TRBJ1-2 and V is TRBV19; D remains ambiguous. Deletions cut 11 bases from V and 4 bases from J, with 11 bases between. This CDR3 spans 11 amino acids. Germline CDR1 and CDR2: LNHDA and SQIVND (reference sequence). The CDR3 is CAARVGYGYTF. CDR3 bases: TGTGCCGCCCGGGTGGGCTATGGCTACACCTTC.

This clone was observed a single time. V gene TRBV18 combines with J gene TRBJ2-1; 8 positions match TRBD2. The V segment lost 2 bases and the J segment 7 bases; nucleotides outside the gene matches: 13. This CDR3 region has 17 residues. In germline, CDR1 is KGHSH, CDR2 LQKENI. CDR3 in DNA: TGTGCCAGCTCACCAACCTTGGGTCTAGCGGGCGAGAATGAGCAGTTCTTC. Residues: CASSPTLGLAGENEQFF.

The genes are TRBV15 and TRBJ2-1; 8 nucleotides agree with TRBD2. The germline V gene has CDR1 LNHNV and CDR2 YYDKDF (reference sequence). The CDR3 extends over 16 amino acids. V was pared by 5 bases and J by 0 bases, with 6 bases of the junction left unmatched. The CDR3 protein is CATSYRRGGSYNEQFF. CDR3 coding DNA: TGTGCCACCAGCTACCGACGGGGGGGCTCCTACAATGAGCAGTTCTTC. The full variable domain, in which reference TRBV15 and TRBJ2-1 provide the parts outside the CDR3, is DAMVIQNPRYQVTQFGKPVTLSCSQTLNHNVMYWYQQKSSQAPKLLFHYYDKDFNNEADTPDNFQSRRPNTSFCFLDIRSPGLGDTAMYLCATSYRRGGSYNEQFFGPGTRLTVL.

The genes are TRBV4-3 and TRBJ2-1; 8 bases are a match to TRBD1. The length of the CDR3 is 15 residues. V lost 4 bases, J lost 3 bases, and 5 bases stayed unmatched. Germline CDR1 LGHNA, CDR2 YSLEER. The CDR3 here is CASSPRGRNYNEQFF. As DNA, the CDR3 is TGCGCCAGCAGCCCCAGGGGGCGCAACTACAATGAGCAGTTCTTC.

This chain joins TRBV19 and TRBJ2-3, with unresolved D. Looked up from germline, CDR1 is LNHDA and CDR2 is SQIVND (reference sequence). CDR3 length equals 11 residues. V shed 8 bases and J shed 4 bases, with 7 bases lying between them. CDR3 bases: TGTGCCAGTTGGAGCCCAGATACGCAGTATTTT. Its protein is CASWSPDTQYF.

The CDR3 spells CASMDRMNTEAFF. The CDR3 DNA sequence: TGTGCCAGCATGGACAGAATGAACACTGAAGCTTTCTTT. The chain recombines TRBV6-1 with TRBJ1-1; maybe TRBD1 (6 bases). V dropped 7 bases and J dropped 0 bases, with 9 bases sitting between them. The CDR3 covers 13 residues. Germline V gene data show CDR1 as MNHNS and CDR2 as SASEGT.

V gene TRBV14 combines with J gene TRBJ2-7; a weak D match, TRBD2 (5 bases). In germline, CDR1 is SGHDN, CDR2 FVKESK. CDR3 size: 14 residues. The germline V and J ends were trimmed by 0 bases and 4 bases, with 10 bases remaining between them. The CDR3 region is CASSQDSRVYEQYF. The CDR3 DNA reads as TGTGCCAGCAGCCAAGATTCGAGGGTTTACGAGCAGTACTTC.

The V and J genes are TRBV6-6 and TRBJ1-5; D not resolved. V shed 7 bases and J shed 0 bases, with 4 bases lying between them. The germline gives CDR1 MNHNY, CDR2 SVGAGI (reference sequence). CDR3 length: 12 amino acids. In DNA form, the CDR3 reads TGTGCCAGCACAGATAGCAATCAGCCCCAGCATTTT. It yields the protein CASTDSNQPQHF.

V is TRBV9 and J is TRBJ2-1, with D unresolved. V shed 0 bases and J shed 3 bases, with 7 bases lying between them. The germline gives CDR1 SGDLS, CDR2 YYNGEE. This CDR3 comprises 14 residues. CDR3 bases: TGTGCCAGCAGCGTAGGATCCGGCTACAATGAGCAGTTCTTC. Translating gives CASSVGSGYNEQFF.

This clone was observed a handful of times. The chain uses TRBV27 and TRBJ2-5; the match to TRBD2 covers 7 bases. CDR1 is MNHEY and CDR2 is SMNVEV in the germline V gene (reference sequence). CDR3 length: 16 amino acids. V shed 5 bases and J 3 bases; nucleotides not matched to a gene: 12. CDR3 bases: TGTGCCAGCAGTCAACAATTCTTGGGGGGGGAAGAGACCCAGTACTTC. Translating it yields CASSQQFLGGEETQYF.

The chain has TRBV5-1 and TRBJ1-1, with 7 bases that match TRBD1. CDR1 and CDR2 (germline): SGHRS, YFSETQ. This CDR3 spans 14 amino acids. The V segment lost 0 bases and the J segment 1 base; nucleotides outside the gene matches: 0. DNA of the CDR3: TGCGCCAGCAGCTTGGACAGGGGGAACACTGAAGCTTTCTTT. It codes for CASSLDRGNTEAFF. Based on the CDR3 plus reference TRBV5-1 and TRBJ1-1, the full variable domain is KAGVTQTPRYLIKTRGQQVTLSCSPISGHRSVSWYQQTPGQGLQFLFEYFSETQRNKGNFPGRFSGRQFSNSRSEMNVSTLELGDSALYLCASSLDRGNTEAFFGQGTRLTVV.

The V and J genes are TRBV9 and TRBJ2-2, with TRBD2 as a possible D gene (6 bases). Germline V gene data show CDR1 as SGDLS and CDR2 as YYNGEE. V lost 1 base to trimming and J lost 4 bases, with 11 bases between them. The CDR3 has 15 residues. CDR3 sequence: CASSVTGSGTGELFF. In DNA, the CDR3 is TGTGCCAGCAGCGTAACCGGGAGTGGCACCGGGGAGCTGTTTTTT.

The chain couples TRBV7-2 to TRBJ2-7; tentatively, D is TRBD1 (6 bases). Between the trimmed V and J ends, which lost 1 base and 3 bases, there was a span of 13 bases. The CDR3 length is 15 residues. The germline V gene encodes CDR1 SGHTA and CDR2 FQGNSA. CDR3 sequence (DNA): TGTGCCAGCAGCTTAGATCCAGGGGCTATCTACGAGCAGTACTTC. Amino acid sequence: CASSLDPGAIYEQYF.

The sample holds a few counts of this clone. The chain joins TRBV7-6 to TRBJ1-2, with D maybe TRBD1 (6 bases). Per germline, CDR1 SGHVS and CDR2 FNYEAQ. The CDR3 covers 15 residues. V was cut by 1 base and J by 4 bases, with 13 bases left in between. This CDR3 is CASSLETGWGYGYTF. The CDR3 coding sequence is TGTGCCAGCAGCTTAGAGACAGGTTGGGGCTATGGCTACACCTTC.

The chain uses TRBV6-1 and TRBJ1-2; 10 bases map to TRBD1. V shed 4 bases, J shed 7 bases, and the junction held 18 bases outside the gene matches. In germline, CDR1 is MNHNS, CDR2 SASEGT. The CDR3 extends over 18 amino acids. DNA of the CDR3: TGTGCCAGCAGTGGTCGGGACAGGGGAGGGCTAAGCCGCTTTGGCTACACCTTC. Its translation is CASSGRDRGGLSRFGYTF.

In its sample, this clone was seen once. The chain's CDR3 is CASSVNRGFNTGELFF. The CDR3 region has the DNA TGTGCCAGCAGCGTGAACAGGGGGTTTAACACCGGGGAGCTGTTTTTT. The chain recombines TRBV11-3 with TRBJ2-2; 8 nucleotides line up with TRBD1. CDR3 length: 16 amino acids. With 5 bases clipped from V and 2 bases from J, the junction kept 7 bases outside the gene matches. In germline, CDR1 is SGHNT, CDR2 YENEEA.

Remarks on this clone: An end of the junction does not agree with germline; a read error may underlie this. The chain is built from TRBV4-2 and TRBJ2-7; TRBD2 matches at 9 bases. The CDR3 loop spans 17 amino acids. Germline V lookup: CDR1 LGHNA, CDR2 YNFKEQ. The CDR3 region is CASSPEVPGTSSDEQYF. CDR3 in DNA: TGTGCCAGCAGCCCCGAGGTCCCCGGGACTAGCTCCGACGAGCAGTACTTC.